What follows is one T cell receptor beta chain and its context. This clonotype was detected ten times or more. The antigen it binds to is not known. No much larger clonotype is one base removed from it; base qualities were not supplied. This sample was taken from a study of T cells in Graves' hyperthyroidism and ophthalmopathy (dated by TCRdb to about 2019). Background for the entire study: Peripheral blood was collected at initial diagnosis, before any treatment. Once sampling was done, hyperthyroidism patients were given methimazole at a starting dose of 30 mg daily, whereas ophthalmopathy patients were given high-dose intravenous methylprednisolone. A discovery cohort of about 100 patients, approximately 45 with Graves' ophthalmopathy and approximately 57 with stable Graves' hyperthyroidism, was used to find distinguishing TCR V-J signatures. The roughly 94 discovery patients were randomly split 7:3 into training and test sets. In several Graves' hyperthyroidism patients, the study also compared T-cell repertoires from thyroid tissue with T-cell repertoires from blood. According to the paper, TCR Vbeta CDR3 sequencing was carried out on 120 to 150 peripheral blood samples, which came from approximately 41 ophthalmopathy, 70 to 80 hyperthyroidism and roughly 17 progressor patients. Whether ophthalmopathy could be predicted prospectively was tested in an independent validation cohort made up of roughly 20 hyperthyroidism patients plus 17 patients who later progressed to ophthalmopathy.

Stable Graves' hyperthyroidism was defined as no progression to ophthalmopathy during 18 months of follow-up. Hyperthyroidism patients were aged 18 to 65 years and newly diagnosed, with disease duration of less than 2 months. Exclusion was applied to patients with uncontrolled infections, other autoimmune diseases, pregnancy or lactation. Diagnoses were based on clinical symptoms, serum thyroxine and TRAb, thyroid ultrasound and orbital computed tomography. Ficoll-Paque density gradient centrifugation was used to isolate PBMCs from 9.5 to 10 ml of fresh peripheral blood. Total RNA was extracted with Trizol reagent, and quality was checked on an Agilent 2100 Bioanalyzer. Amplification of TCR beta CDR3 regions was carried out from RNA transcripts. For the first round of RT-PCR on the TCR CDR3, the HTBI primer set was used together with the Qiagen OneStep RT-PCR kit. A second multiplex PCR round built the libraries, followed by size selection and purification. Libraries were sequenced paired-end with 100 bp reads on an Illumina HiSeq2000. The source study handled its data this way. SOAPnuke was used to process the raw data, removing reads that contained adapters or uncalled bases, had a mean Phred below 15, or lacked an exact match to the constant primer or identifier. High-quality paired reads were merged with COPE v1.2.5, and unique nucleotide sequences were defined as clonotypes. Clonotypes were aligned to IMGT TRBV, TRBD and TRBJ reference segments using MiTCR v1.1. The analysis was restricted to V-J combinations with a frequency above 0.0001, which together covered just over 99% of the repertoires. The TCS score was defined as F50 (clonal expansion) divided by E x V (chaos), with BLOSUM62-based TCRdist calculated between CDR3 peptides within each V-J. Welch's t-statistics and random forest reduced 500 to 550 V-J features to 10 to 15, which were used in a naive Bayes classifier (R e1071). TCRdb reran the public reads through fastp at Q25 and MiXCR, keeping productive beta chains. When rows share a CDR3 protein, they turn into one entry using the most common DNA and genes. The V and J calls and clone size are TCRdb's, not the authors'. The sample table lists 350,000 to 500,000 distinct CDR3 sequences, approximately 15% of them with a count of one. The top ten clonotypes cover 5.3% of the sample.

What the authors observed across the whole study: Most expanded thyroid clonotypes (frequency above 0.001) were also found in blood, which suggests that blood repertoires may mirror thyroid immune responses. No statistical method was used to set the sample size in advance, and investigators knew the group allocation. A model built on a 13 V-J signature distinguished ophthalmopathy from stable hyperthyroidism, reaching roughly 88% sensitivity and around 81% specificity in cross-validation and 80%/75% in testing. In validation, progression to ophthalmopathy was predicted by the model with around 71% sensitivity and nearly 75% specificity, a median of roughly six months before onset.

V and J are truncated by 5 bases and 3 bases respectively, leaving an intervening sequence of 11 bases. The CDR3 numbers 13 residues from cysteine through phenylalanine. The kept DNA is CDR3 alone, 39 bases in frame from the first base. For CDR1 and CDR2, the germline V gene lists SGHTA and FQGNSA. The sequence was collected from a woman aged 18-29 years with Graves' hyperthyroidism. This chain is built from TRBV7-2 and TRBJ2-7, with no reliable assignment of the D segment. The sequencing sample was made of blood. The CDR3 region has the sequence CASSAHQVYEQYF. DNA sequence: TGTGCCAGCAGCGCCCACCAGGTCTACGAGCAGTACTTC.